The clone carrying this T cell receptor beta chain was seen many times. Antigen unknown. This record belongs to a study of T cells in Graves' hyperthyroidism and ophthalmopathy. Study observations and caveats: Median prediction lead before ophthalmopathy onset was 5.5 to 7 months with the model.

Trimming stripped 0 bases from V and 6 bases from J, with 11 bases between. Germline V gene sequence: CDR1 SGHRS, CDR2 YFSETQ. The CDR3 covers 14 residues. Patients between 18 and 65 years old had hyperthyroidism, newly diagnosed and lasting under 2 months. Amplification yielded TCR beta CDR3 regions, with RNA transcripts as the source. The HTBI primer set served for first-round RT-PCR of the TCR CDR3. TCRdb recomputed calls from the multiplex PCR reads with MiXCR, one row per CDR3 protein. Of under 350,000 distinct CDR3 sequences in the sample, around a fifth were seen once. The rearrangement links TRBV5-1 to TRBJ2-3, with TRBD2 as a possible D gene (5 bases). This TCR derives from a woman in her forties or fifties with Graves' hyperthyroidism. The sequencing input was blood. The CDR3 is CASSLGGFPDTQYF. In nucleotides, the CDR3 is TGCGCCAGCAGCTTGGGAGGGTTTCCCGATACGCAGTATTTT.